The 8 T cell receptor beta chains listed next were all sequenced from one sample in a study of T cells after somatic rescue of genetic block. The data were produced by immunoSEQ multiplex PCR, yet TCRdb's version contains in-frame clones alone and is incomplete. The table shows 70,000 or so clones, with around 90% occurring only once. Sequencing was done on a sample of peripheral blood mononuclear cells (PBMCs). The receptor set was obtained from a man between 40 and 49 years old.

This clone was detected once. The rearrangement uses TRBV28 and TRBJ1-5, with unresolved D. Germline-derived CDR1 and CDR2 are MDHEN and SYDVKM. The germline V and J ends were trimmed by 3 bases and 1 base, with 10 bases remaining between them. The CDR3 consists of 15 residues. CDR3 sequence (DNA): TGTGCCAGCAGTTTTAAAGGAGCCAGCAATCAGCCCCAGCATTTT. Its protein product is CASSFKGASNQPQHF.

This chain uses TRBV2 with TRBJ1-2; D remains ambiguous. Germline V gene lookup returns CDR1 SNHLY and CDR2 FYNNEI. V was trimmed by 3 bases and J by 5 bases, leaving 10 bases between them. The CDR3 covers 13 residues. CDR3 sequence reads: CASSDEGHYGYTF. DNA for the CDR3: TGTGCCAGCAGTGATGAGGGTCATTATGGCTACACCTTC.

V and J are TRBV10-3 and TRBJ1-1; D ambiguous. The germline V and J ends were trimmed by 6 bases and 1 base, with 12 bases remaining between them. The germline V gene encodes CDR1 ENHRY and CDR2 SYGVKD. The CDR3 is 14 residues long. In nucleotides, the CDR3 is TGTGCCATCAGAGACGACGGAAAGAACACTGAAGCTTTCTTT. Its translation is CAIRDDGKNTEAFF.

The genes are TRBV29-1 and TRBJ2-7; TRBD1 agrees at 12 bases. V was clipped by 6 bases and J by 4 bases; unmatched bases: 10. From germline, CDR1 is SQVTM and CDR2 ANQGSEA. The CDR3 extends over 15 amino acids. CDR3 amino acids: CSVAAGTGGGYEQYF. As DNA, the CDR3 is TGCAGCGTAGCAGCCGGGACAGGGGGCGGATACGAGCAGTACTTC.

The CDR3 DNA reads as TGTGCCAGTAGGTCAGGAGGCAGTGAAGCTTTCTTT. Translation: CASRSGGSEAFF. V gene TRBV19 combines with J gene TRBJ1-1; D is unresolved. The CDR3 runs 12 residues. V was clipped by 6 bases and J by 7 bases, with 12 bases between them. The germline V gene has CDR1 LNHDA and CDR2 SQIVND (reference sequence).

The chain combines TRBV7-9 with TRBJ1-2, with D possibly TRBD1 on 6 matching bases. The CDR3 covers 12 residues. CDR1 and CDR2 (germline): SEHNR, FQNEAQ (reference sequence). V lost 7 bases, J lost 8 bases, and 14 bases lay in between. In nucleotides, the CDR3 is TGTGCCAGCATGGCGGGGGGCGAGGGCTACACCTTC. Its protein product is CASMAGGEGYTF.

The CDR3 reads CAISSAETQYF. CDR3 DNA sequence: TGTGCCATCAGTTCAGCAGAGACCCAGTACTTC. The chain recombines TRBV10-3 with TRBJ2-5; D gene uncertain. The germline CDR1 and CDR2 sequences are ENHRY and SYGVKD. The CDR3 is made up of 11 amino acids. Trimming removed 5 bases at V and 4 bases at J, with 5 bases between.

The chain has TRBV10-3 and TRBJ2-5; TRBD2 matches 10 bases. This CDR3 comprises 15 residues. The germline CDR1 and CDR2 sequences are ENHRY and SYGVKD. J was trimmed by 1 base and V by 4 bases; bases with no gene match: 3. CDR3 sequence: CAISASGGVQETQYF. CDR3 bases: TGTGCCATCAGTGCCAGCGGGGGGGTCCAAGAGACCCAGTACTTC.